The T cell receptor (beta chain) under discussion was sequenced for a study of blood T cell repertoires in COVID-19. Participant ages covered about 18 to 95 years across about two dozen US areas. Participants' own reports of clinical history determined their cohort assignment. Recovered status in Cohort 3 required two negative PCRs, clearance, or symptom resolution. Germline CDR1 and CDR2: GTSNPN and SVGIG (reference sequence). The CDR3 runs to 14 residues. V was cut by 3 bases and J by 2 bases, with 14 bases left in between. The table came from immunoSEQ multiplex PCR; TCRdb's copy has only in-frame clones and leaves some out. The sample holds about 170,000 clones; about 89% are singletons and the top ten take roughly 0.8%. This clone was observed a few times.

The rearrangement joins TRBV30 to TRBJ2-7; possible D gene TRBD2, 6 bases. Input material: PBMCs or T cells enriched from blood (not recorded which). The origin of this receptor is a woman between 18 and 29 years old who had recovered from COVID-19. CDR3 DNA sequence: TGTGCCTGGAGCGAAGGGACTGCCACCTACGAGCAGTACTTC. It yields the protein CAWSEGTATYEQYF.